The source of this T cell receptor beta chain is a study of blood T cell repertoires in COVID-19. Study summary: COVID-19 samples, acute and convalescent, were from the United States, Italy and Spain. T cells, B-cell-depleted T cells, or PBMCs supplied cDNA or gDNA.

In the authors' workflow: Amplification of reference gene primers was used by the study to estimate nucleated cell counts. The repertoire was sequenced with immunoSEQ multiplex PCR; TCRdb's copy has only in-frame clones and lacks some. Clone size and V and J calls were adopted from that table, with D and trimming inferred from the DNA. The sample yields about 140,000 clones, roughly 76% seen once. This clone was observed once. The CDR3 covers 13 residues. The V and J ends lost 0 bases and 3 bases respectively, with 4 bases between them. Germline values: CDR1 SGHRS, CDR2 YFSETQ. This TCR was recovered from a man at least 80 years old with acute or convalescent COVID-19. V and J are TRBV5-1 and TRBJ2-1; D remains ambiguous. The sequenced material came from peripheral blood. The CDR3 loop reads CASSLASYNEQFF. For the CDR3, the DNA is TGCGCCAGCAGCTTGGCCAGCTACAATGAGCAGTTCTTC.